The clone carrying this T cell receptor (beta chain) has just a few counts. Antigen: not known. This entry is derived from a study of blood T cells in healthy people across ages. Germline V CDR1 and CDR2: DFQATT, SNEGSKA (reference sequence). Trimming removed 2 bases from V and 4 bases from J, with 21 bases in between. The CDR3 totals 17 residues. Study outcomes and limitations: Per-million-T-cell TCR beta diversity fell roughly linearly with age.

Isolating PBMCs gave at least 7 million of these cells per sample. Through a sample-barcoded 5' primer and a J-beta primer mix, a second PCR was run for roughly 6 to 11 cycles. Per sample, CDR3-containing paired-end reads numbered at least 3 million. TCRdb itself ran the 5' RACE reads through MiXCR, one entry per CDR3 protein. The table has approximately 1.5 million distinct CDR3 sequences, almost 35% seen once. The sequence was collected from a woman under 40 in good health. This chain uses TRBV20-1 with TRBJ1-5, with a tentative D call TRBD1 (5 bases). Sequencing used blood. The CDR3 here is CSARPRRKVGANQPQHF. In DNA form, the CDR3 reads TGCAGTGCTAGACCTCGCCGTAAGGTAGGGGCTAATCAGCCCCAGCATTTT.